This TCR beta chain was retrieved from a study of CD8+ T cells in alopecia areata. Across the whole study: Oral tofacitinib, 5 to 10 mg twice daily, was given in an open-label trial.

For this clone: Its antigen is still unknown.

V was trimmed by 1 base and J by 0 bases, leaving 6 bases between them. The V gene's germline CDR1 is MGHRA and CDR2 YSYEKL. This CDR3 contains 14 residues. Sequencing relied on a cDNA template that was reverse transcribed from extracted RNA. Produced via immunoSEQ multiplex PCR; TCRdb's table is partial and in-frame only. There are roughly 150,000 clones in the sample; about 53% occur only once, and roughly 19% lies in the top ten. Broader study findings: Researchers reported that TCR sharing among patients proved less clear than in mice, possibly HLA-linked.

Peripheral blood and lesional scalp punch biopsies came from alopecia areata patients. This clonotype originated in a human donor with alopecia areata. The chain uses TRBV4-1 and TRBJ1-1; the D is unclear. Sample: CD8+ T cells sorted from blood, taken at week 0. CDR3 sequence reads: CASSQGPLNTEAFF. CDR3 in DNA: TGCGCCAGCAGCCAAGGGCCACTGAACACTGAAGCTTTCTTT.